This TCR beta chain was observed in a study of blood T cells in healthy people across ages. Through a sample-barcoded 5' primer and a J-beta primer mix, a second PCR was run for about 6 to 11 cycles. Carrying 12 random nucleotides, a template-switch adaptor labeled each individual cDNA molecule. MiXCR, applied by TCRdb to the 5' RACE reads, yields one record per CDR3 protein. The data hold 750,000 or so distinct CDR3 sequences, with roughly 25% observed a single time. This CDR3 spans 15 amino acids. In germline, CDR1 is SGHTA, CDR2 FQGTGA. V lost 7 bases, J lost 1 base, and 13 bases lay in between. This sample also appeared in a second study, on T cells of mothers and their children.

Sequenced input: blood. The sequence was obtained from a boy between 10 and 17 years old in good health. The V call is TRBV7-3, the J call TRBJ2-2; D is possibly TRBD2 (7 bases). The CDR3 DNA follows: TGTGCCAGCACCCGGGGGGACAAGAACACCGGGGAGCTGTTTTTT. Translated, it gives CASTRGDKNTGELFF.